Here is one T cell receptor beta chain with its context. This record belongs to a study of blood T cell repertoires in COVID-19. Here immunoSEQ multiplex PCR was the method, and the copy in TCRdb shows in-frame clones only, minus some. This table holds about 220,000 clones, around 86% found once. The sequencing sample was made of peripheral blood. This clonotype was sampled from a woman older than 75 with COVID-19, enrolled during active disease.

CDR3 bases: TGCGCCAGCAGGAAGACAGGGGATATCTACGAGCAGTACTTC. Translation gives CASRKTGDIYEQYF. This chain uses TRBV5-1 with TRBJ2-7, with 8 bases matching TRBD1. There are 14 residues in the CDR3. The ends lost 5 bases at V and 3 bases at J; junction bases unmatched: 7. The germline CDR1 and CDR2 sequences are SGHRS and YFSETQ.